Sequencing of this T cell receptor (beta chain) was carried out in a study of CD8+ T cells in alopecia areata (dated by TCRdb to between 2017 and 2018). In terms of the full investigation: Treated patients were enrolled in an open-label pilot trial of oral tofacitinib, 5 to 10 mg twice daily, for moderate-to-severe alopecia areata. Patients stayed on tofacitinib for 6 to 18 months and then had 6 months of follow-up off drug so that delayed response and recurrence could be assessed. High-throughput TCRbeta sequencing was used to examine T cell clonal expansion in alopecia areata in both the C3H/HeJ mouse model and human patients. Scalp tissue and sorted CD4+ and CD8+ peripheral blood T cells from patchy and totalis/universalis alopecia areata patients and from healthy controls were covered by human TCRbeta sequencing. Biopsies were taken from tofacitinib-treated patients at baseline and at 4 and 24 weeks of treatment, and a later scalp biopsy was taken in several of the tofacitinib-treated patients. Scalp clonality was compared across normal scalp (n=4), patchy alopecia areata scalp (n=8), and alopecia totalis/universalis scalp (n=8). RNA was obtained with the PAXgene miRNA kit for fixed scalp, the miRNeasy kit for PBMCs, and the RNeasy kit for mouse skin. TCRbeta CDR3 regions were amplified by immunoSEQ multiplex PCR using 35 Vbeta forward and 13 Jbeta reverse primers.

The time point label here, explained by the study, means: baseline before oral tofacitinib. From alopecia areata patients, peripheral blood was collected along with lesional scalp punch biopsies. PBMCs were isolated by density centrifugation and stained for CD3, CD4 and CD8, after which CD4+ and CD8+ T cells were sorted on a FACSAria. The method behind the library was the immunoSEQ multiplex PCR assay. RNA was extracted from all samples and reverse transcribed into cDNA as template for TCR sequencing. First-strand cDNA was synthesized using SuperScript III with a 2:1 mix of oligo-dT and random hexamers. Amplification bias was assessed with a synthetic immune receptor repertoire, and residual bias was removed computationally. The study's own analysis went as follows. After raw reads were preprocessed to remove errors, the CDR3 was defined following IMGT conventions as running from the conserved cysteine to phenylalanine. Clonality was calculated as 1 minus Shannon entropy normalized by log2 of the number of productive unique TCRs. Scalp TCRbeta sequences were cross-referenced with sorted blood CD4 and CD8 repertoires so that the CD4 or CD8 identity of scalp clones could be inferred. TCRdb provides this immuneACCESS table in a form limited to in-frame rearrangements. Some clones are lacking; in checked studies, under half of them reflect an unresolved V gene, and why the rest are absent is not known. From that table come the V and J calls and clone size; the DNA was used to work out D and trimming. This sample has 170,000 or so clones in its table, and just under 60% of those were observed once. The biggest ten clones account for around 15% of the sample.

Study-level results and caveats: Resident alphabeta T cells in normal human skin are also sequenced, complicating scalp TCR repertoire analysis, unlike mouse skin dominated by gammadelta T cells. Shared TCR sequences between patients were less evident than in mice, which may be partly attributable to HLA diversity in the patient population. Compared with normal scalp, lesional scalp had higher clonality and more expanded CD8+ clones, particularly in alopecia totalis/universalis, a pattern that suggests antigenic drive.

On this clone itself: The antigen this receptor binds is unknown. Base qualities are not at hand, and no much larger clone is one base apart.

Reading from cysteine to phenylalanine, the CDR3 counts 14 amino acids. Only the CDR3 DNA stays, 42 bases, in frame from base 1. V loses 5 bases of germline sequence and J loses 3 bases, and the interval between the two ends is 13 bases. Looking up the germline V gene (reference sequence) yields CDR1 SEHNR and CDR2 FQNEAQ. Sample: CD4+ T cells sorted from blood, taken at week 0. The TCR was taken from a human donor with alopecia areata. The rearranged segments are TRBV7-9 and TRBJ1-1; the D segment cannot be called with confidence. The CDR3 reads CASSPDGAHTEAFF. The bases are TGTGCCAGCAGCCCTGACGGTGCCCACACTGAAGCTTTCTTT.